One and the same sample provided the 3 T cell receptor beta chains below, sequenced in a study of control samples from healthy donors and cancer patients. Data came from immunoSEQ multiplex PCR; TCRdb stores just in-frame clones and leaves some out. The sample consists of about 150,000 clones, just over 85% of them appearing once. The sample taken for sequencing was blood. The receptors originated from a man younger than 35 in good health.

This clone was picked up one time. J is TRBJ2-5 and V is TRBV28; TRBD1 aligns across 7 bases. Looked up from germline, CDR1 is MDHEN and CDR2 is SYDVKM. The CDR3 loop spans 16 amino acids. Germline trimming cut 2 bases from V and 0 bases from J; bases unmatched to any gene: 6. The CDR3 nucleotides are TGTGCCAGCAGTTTAGCCGGGACAGTGTACCAAGAGACCCAGTACTTC. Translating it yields CASSLAGTVYQETQYF.

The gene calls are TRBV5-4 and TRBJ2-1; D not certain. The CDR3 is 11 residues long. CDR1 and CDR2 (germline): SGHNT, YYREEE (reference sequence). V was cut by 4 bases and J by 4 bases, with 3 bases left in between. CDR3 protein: CASSKYNEQFF. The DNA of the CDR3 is TGTGCCAGCAGCAAATACAATGAGCAGTTCTTC. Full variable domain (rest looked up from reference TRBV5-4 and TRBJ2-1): ETGVTQSPTHLIKTRGQQVTLRCSSQSGHNTVSWYQQALGQGPQFIFQYYREEENGRGNFPPRFSGLQFPNYSSELNVNALELDDSALYLCASSKYNEQFFGPGTRLTVL.

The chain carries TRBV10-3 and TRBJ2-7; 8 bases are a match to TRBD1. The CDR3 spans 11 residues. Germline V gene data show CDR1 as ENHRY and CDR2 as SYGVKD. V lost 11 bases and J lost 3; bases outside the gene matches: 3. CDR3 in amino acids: CAVGQGYEQYF. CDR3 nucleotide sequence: TGTGCCGTCGGACAGGGCTACGAGCAGTACTTC.